A selection of T cell receptor beta chains follows, all from one sample in a study of human T cells and chemical hapten exposure. TCRdb redid the calling of the RACE reads with MiXCR, one entry per CDR3 protein. The sample has about 360,000 distinct CDR3 sequences, around 7% seen once; the top ten hold 8.4%. Sequenced here: whole blood, sampled in connection with sensitization to the hapten diphenylcyclopropenone (DPC). Every receptor here comes from a woman aged 18-29 years with alopecia areata. Some clones in this sample may be carry-over from other donors' samples. Both conserved end residues are part of each CDR3. A D gene is named only where the DNA matches it firmly. Size is stated for part of the rows, as once, few or many counts, or as a class when the clone is expanded.

TRBV6-5	.	few	TRBJ1-4	CASSYSIVLGAANEKLFF	TGTGCCAGCAGTTACTCGATAGTTTTGGGGGCCGCTAATGAAAAACTGTTTTTT
TRBV20-1	.	few	TRBJ1-5	CSAREGWLDQPQHF	TGCAGTGCTAGGGAGGGCTGGTTGGATCAGCCCCAGCATTTT
TRBV2	.	.	TRBJ1-5	CASSETEAGQPQHF	TGTGCCAGCAGTGAAACCGAGGCCGGTCAGCCCCAGCATTTT
TRBV24-1	.	many	TRBJ2-3	CATSALERDTDTQYF	TGTGCCACCAGTGCCCTGGAGAGGGACACAGATACGCAGTATTTT
TRBV29-1	.	many	TRBJ2-3	CSVGPTSTDTQYF	TGCAGCGTTGGTCCGACTAGCACAGATACGCAGTATTTT
TRBV20-1	TRBD1	few	TRBJ2-3	CSARGFRTGNSADTQYF	TGCAGTGCTAGGGGTTTCCGGACAGGGAATTCGGCAGATACGCAGTATTTT
TRBV7-9	.	few	TRBJ1-3	CASSLQLDTIYF	TGTGCCAGCAGCTTACAGCTAGACACCATATATTTT
TRBV2	.	few	TRBJ2-1	CASSERGNEQFF	TGTGCCAGCAGTGAACGGGGGAATGAGCAGTTCTTC
TRBV10-3	TRBD1	many	TRBJ1-1	CAISGGQLNTEAFF	TGTGCCATCAGCGGGGGACAGCTGAACACTGAAGCTTTCTTT
TRBV5-1	TRBD1	.	TRBJ2-3	CASSLAGTVGMDTQYF	TGCGCCAGCAGCTTGGCCGGGACAGTGGGAATGGATACGCAGTATTTT
TRBV2	.	many	TRBJ2-1	CASSERSLVRQFF	TGTGCCAGCAGTGAAAGATCACTGGTCAGGCAGTTCTTC
TRBV7-2	.	few	TRBJ2-3	CASSPGLLSDTQYF	TGTGCCAGCAGCCCCGGACTATTATCCGATACGCAGTATTTT
TRBV28	.	.	TRBJ2-3	CASSLWKDTQYF	TGTGCCAGCAGTTTATGGAAAGATACGCAGTATTTT
TRBV18	.	many	TRBJ1-1	CASSPSGTEAFF	TGTGCCAGCTCACCGAGCGGGACTGAAGCTTTCTTT
TRBV18	.	few	TRBJ2-7	CASSLTGAPYEQYF	TGTGCCAGCTCACTTACCGGGGCACCCTACGAGCAGTACTTC
TRBV6-6	.	many	TRBJ2-1	CASSSITGRNYNEQFF	TGTGCCAGCAGTTCCATCACGGGACGGAACTACAATGAGCAGTTCTTC
TRBV28	.	many	TRBJ1-5	CASSLTAGGQPQHF	TGTGCCAGCAGTTTGACGGCAGGAGGTCAGCCCCAGCATTTT
TRBV3-1	.	.	TRBJ1-1	CASSPNIRDTEAFF	TGTGCCAGCAGCCCTAACATAAGGGACACTGAAGCTTTCTTT
TRBV10-3	.	many	TRBJ2-3	CAISESNARAEYF	TGTGCCATCAGTGAGTCGAACGCGCGGGCTGAGTATTTT
TRBV20-1	TRBD2	few	TRBJ2-3	CSAPTSGGITDTQYF	TGCAGTGCCCCTACTAGCGGGGGTATCACAGATACGCAGTATTTT
TRBV4-1	.	few	TRBJ2-1	CASSQDGGSTYNEQFF	TGCGCCAGCAGCCAAGATGGGGGTTCCACATACAATGAGCAGTTCTTC
TRBV5-1	TRBD1	.	TRBJ1-6	CASSPGTGDKSSPLHF	TGCGCCAGCAGCCCGGGGACAGGGGACAAGAGTTCACCCCTCCACTTT
TRBV10-3	TRBD1	few	TRBJ1-2	CAISDLTGGNYGYTF	TGTGCCATCAGCGACCTGACAGGGGGAAACTATGGCTACACCTTC
TRBV28	.	few	TRBJ1-6	CASSLEYWRGESSYNSPLHF	TGTGCCAGCAGTTTAGAGTATTGGCGGGGAGAGAGCTCCTATAATTCACCCCTCCACTTT
TRBV5-1	.	.	TRBJ2-3	CASSPWTEPSTDTQYF	TGCGCCAGCAGCCCATGGACAGAGCCTAGCACAGATACGCAGTATTTT
TRBV11-3	.	few	TRBJ1-6	CASSTSSQENSPLHF	TGTGCCAGCAGTACCTCGTCCCAGGAGAATTCACCCCTCCACTTT
TRBV28	.	many	TRBJ2-7	CASSLLLREQYF	TGTGCCAGCAGCTTACTCCTAAGAGAGCAGTACTTC
TRBV7-2	.	many	TRBJ2-3	CASSLALGVSDTQYF	TGTGCCAGCAGCTTAGCCTTGGGGGTGTCAGATACGCAGTATTTT
TRBV7-8	.	.	TRBJ2-3	CASSLVGAASTDTQYF	TGTGCCAGCAGCTTAGTGGGGGCTGCTAGCACAGATACGCAGTATTTT
TRBV10-3	.	few	TRBJ2-7	CAISESSIYEQYF	TGTGCCATCAGTGAGTCGTCCATCTACGAGCAGTACTTC
TRBV29-1	TRBD2	.	TRBJ2-5	CSVEDRGGSQETQYF	TGCAGCGTTGAAGATCGGGGCGGGAGCCAAGAGACCCAGTACTTC
TRBV4-3	TRBD2	.	TRBJ2-7	CASSQDYPGGDTGEQYF	TGCGCCAGCAGCCAAGATTATCCGGGGGGGGATACAGGCGAGCAGTACTTC
TRBV6-2/TRBV6-3	TRBD1	few	TRBJ2-7	CASSRQGLNYEQYF	TGTGCCAGCAGCCGACAGGGCCTTAACTACGAGCAGTACTTC
TRBV4-1	.	.	TRBJ2-3	CASSQDPIHSTQYF	TGCGCCAGCAGCCAAGATCCTATCCATTCTACGCAGTATTTT
TRBV7-3	TRBD1	many	TRBJ1-6	CASSSTGENSPLHF	TGTGCCAGCAGCTCCACAGGGGAGAATTCACCCCTCCACTTT
TRBV12-5	.	few	TRBJ2-3	CASGLIRVVGTDTQYF	TGTGCTAGTGGTTTGATTCGGGTAGTCGGGACAGATACGCAGTATTTT
TRBV3-1	.	few	TRBJ1-1	CASNVRGGTEAFF	TGTGCCAGCAACGTCAGGGGAGGCACTGAAGCTTTCTTT
TRBV7-2	TRBD1	.	TRBJ1-6	CASSPRGNNSPLHF	TGTGCCAGCAGTCCCAGGGGGAATAATTCACCCCTCCACTTT
TRBV12-3/TRBV12-4	TRBD2	.	TRBJ2-7	CASRRTSGNYEQYF	TGTGCCAGCAGACGGACTAGCGGGAACTACGAGCAGTACTTC
TRBV5-6	.	few	TRBJ1-1	CASSLNFGGDMAFF	TGTGCCAGCAGCTTGAATTTCGGGGGCGACATGGCTTTCTTT
TRBV20-1	.	.	TRBJ2-7	CSAIGPGTARYEQYF	TGCAGTGCTATAGGGCCCGGGACTGCGCGGTACGAGCAGTACTTC
TRBV20-1	TRBD1	.	TRBJ2-7	CSASPGTGVYEQYF	TGCAGTGCTAGCCCCGGGACAGGGGTATACGAGCAGTACTTC
TRBV6-5	.	.	TRBJ1-1	CASSYSSLNTEAFF	TGTGCCAGCAGTTACTCCTCCCTGAACACTGAAGCTTTCTTT
TRBV20-1	.	.	TRBJ2-3	CSARAVDTQYF	TGCAGTGCTAGAGCGGTAGACACGCAGTATTTT
TRBV6-1	TRBD1	.	TRBJ2-5	CASSETRGRPPVF	TGTGCCAGCAGTGAAACGAGGGGGCGGCCCCCAGTATTC
TRBV4-3	.	few	TRBJ1-3	CASSQDRLDSGNTIYF	TGCGCCAGCAGCCAAGATCGGTTGGACTCTGGAAACACCATATATTTT
TRBV4-3	TRBD1	few	TRBJ2-2	CASSQERDSFLFF	TGCGCCAGCAGCCAAGAGAGGGACAGTTTTCTGTTTTTT
TRBV27	.	.	TRBJ1-5	CASSLSGGIRGNQPQHF	TGTGCCAGCAGTTTATCGGGGGGGATAAGGGGCAATCAGCCCCAGCATTTT
TRBV12-3/TRBV12-4	.	many	TRBJ1-1	CASSLSLSGASKPFF	TGTGCCAGCAGTTTAAGTCTTTCGGGGGCCTCGAAACCTTTCTTT
TRBV15	.	many	TRBJ2-1	CATSRDRGEYNEQFF	TGTGCCACCAGCAGAGATCGTGGGGAATACAATGAGCAGTTCTTC
TRBV2	.	.	TRBJ2-3	CASSVFRADTQYF	TGTGCCAGCAGTGTCTTTAGGGCAGATACGCAGTATTTT
TRBV12-3/TRBV12-4	.	.	TRBJ1-2	CASSLDGRVYGYTF	TGTGCCAGCAGTTTAGATGGCAGGGTCTATGGCTACACCTTC
TRBV11-3	TRBD2	many	TRBJ2-1	CASSLSGGTNNEQLF	TGTGCCAGCAGCCTTAGCGGGGGGACTAACAATGAGCAGCTCTTC
TRBV6-1	.	many	TRBJ2-7	CASNGPTGSYEQYF	TGTGCCAGCAATGGACCGACGGGCTCCTACGAGCAGTACTTC